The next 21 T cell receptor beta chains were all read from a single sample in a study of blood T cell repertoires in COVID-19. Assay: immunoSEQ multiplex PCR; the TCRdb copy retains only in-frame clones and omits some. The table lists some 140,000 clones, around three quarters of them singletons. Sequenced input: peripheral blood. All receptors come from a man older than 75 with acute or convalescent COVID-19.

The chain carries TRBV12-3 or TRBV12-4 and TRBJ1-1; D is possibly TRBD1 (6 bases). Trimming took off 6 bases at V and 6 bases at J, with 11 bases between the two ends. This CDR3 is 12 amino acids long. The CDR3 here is CASRQGVAEAFF. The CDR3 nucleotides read TGTGCCAGCAGACAGGGAGTCGCTGAAGCTTTCTTT.

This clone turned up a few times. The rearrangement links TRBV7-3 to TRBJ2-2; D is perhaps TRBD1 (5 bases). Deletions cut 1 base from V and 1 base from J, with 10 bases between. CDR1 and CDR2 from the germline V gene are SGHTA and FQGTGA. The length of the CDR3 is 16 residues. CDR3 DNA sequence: TGTGCCAGCAGCTTAATCCCAGGGCAGAACACCGGGGAGCTGTTTTTT. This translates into CASSLIPGQNTGELFF.

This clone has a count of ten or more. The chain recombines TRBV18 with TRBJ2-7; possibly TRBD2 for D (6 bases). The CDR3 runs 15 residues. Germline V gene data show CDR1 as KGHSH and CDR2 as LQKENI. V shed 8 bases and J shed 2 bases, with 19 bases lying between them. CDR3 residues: CASPWRGVTPYEQYV. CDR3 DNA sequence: TGTGCCAGCCCCTGGCGGGGAGTCACCCCCTACGAGCAGTACGTC.

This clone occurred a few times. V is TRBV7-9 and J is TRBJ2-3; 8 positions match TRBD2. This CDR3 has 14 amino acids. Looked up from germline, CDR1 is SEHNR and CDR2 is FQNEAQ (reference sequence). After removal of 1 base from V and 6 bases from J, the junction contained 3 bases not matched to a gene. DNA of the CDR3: TGTGCCAGCAGCTTAGGGCGGGGGGCGGATACGCAGTATTTT. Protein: CASSLGRGADTQYF.

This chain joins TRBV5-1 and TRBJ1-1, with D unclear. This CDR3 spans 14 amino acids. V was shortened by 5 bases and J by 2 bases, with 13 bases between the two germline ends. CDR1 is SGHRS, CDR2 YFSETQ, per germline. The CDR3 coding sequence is TGCGCCAGCAGTAGCGGGCTGGCAAACACTGAAGCTTTCTTT. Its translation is CASSSGLANTEAFF.

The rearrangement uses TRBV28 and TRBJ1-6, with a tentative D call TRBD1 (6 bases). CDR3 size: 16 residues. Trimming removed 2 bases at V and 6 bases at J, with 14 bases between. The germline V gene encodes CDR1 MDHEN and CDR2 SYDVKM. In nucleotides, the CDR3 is TGTGCCAGCAGTTTAATGGGGGCTGGGGGTAATTCACCCCTCCACTTT. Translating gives CASSLMGAGGNSPLHF. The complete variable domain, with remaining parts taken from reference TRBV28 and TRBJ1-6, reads DVKVTQSSRYLVKRTGEKVFLECVQDMDHENMFWYRQDPGLGLRLIYFSYDVKMKEKGDIPEGYSVSREKKERFSLILESASTNQTSMYLCASSLMGAGGNSPLHFGNGTRLTVT.

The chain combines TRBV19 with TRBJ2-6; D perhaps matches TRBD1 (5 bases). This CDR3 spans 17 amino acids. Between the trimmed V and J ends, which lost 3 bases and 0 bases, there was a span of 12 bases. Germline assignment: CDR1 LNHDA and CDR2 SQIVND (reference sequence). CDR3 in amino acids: CASSMVTAVSGANVLTF. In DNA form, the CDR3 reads TGTGCCAGTAGTATGGTGACAGCCGTCTCTGGGGCCAACGTCCTGACTTTC.

Here the CDR3 reads CASSQVGSRYEQYF. DNA for the CDR3: TGTGCCAGCAGCCAAGTTGGCTCCCGATACGAGCAGTACTTC. The chain carries TRBV14 and TRBJ2-7; D remains ambiguous. V was cut by 1 base and J by 4 bases, with 11 bases left in between. Germline V gives CDR1 SGHDN, CDR2 FVKESK. The CDR3 is 14 residues long.

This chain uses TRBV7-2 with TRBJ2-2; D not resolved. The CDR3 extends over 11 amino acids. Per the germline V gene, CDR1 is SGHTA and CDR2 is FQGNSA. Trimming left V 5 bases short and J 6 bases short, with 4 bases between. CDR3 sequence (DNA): TGTGCCAGCAGCCCGGCCGGGGAGCTGTTTTTT. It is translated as CASSPAGELFF.

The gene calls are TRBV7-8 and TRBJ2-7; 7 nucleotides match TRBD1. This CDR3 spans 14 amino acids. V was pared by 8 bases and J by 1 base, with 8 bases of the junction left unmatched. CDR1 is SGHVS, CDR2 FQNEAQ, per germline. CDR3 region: CASARDSASYEQYV. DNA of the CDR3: TGTGCCAGCGCCCGGGACAGTGCATCCTACGAGCAGTACGTC.

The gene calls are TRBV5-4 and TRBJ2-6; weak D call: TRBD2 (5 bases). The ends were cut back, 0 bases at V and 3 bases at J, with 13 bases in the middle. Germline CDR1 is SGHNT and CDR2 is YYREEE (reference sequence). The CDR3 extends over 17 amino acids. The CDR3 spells CASSLAGGRGGANVLTF. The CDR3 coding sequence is TGTGCCAGCAGCTTGGCGGGCGGACGGGGTGGGGCCAACGTCCTGACTTTC. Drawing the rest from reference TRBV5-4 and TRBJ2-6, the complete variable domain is ETGVTQSPTHLIKTRGQQVTLRCSSQSGHNTVSWYQQALGQGPQFIFQYYREEENGRGNFPPRFSGLQFPNYSSELNVNALELDDSALYLCASSLAGGRGGANVLTFGAGSRLTVL.

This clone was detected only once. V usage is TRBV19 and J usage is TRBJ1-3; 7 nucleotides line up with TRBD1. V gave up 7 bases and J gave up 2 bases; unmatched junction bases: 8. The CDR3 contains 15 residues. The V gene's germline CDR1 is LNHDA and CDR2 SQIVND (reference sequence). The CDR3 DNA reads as TGTGCCAGTACCTTCCAGGGGGTCGCTGGAAACACCATATATTTT. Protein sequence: CASTFQGVAGNTIYF.

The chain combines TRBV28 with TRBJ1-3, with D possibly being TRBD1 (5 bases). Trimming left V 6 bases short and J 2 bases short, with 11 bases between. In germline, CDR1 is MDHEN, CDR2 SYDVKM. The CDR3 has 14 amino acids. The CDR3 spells CASSPGGAGNTIYF. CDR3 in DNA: TGTGCCAGCAGCCCGGGAGGGGCTGGAAACACCATATATTTT.

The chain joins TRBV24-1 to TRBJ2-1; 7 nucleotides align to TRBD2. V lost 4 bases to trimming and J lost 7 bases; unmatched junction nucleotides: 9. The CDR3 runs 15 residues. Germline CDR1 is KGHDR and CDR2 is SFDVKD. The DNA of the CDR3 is TGTGCCACCAGTGACCCGGGACTATCCGTAAATGAGCAGTTCTTC. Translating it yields CATSDPGLSVNEQFF.

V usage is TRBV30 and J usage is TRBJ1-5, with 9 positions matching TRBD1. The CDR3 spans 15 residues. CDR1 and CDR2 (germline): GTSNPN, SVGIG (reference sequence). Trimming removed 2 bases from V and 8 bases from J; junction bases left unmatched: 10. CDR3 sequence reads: CAWSKPGQGWEPQHF. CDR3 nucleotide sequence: TGTGCCTGGAGTAAACCGGGACAGGGATGGGAGCCCCAGCATTTT.

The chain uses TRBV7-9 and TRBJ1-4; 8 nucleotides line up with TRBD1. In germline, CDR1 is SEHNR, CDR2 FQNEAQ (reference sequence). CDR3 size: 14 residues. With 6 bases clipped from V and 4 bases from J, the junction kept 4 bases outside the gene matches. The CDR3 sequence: CASRGQGNNEKLFF. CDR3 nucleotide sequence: TGTGCCAGCAGAGGACAGGGTAATAATGAAAAACTGTTTTTT.

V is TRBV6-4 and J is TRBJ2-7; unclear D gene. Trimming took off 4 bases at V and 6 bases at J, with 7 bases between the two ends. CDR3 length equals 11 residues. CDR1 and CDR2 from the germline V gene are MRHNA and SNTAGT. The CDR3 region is CASSAQVEQYV. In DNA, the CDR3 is TGTGCCAGCAGTGCTCAGGTCGAGCAGTACGTC.

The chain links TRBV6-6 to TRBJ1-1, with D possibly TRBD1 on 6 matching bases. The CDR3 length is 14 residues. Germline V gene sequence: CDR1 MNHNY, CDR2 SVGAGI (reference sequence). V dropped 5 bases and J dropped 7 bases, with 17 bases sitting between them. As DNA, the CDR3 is TGTGCCAGCAGTCAAGGGGGGGCCTGGGGTGAAGCTTTCTTT. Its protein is CASSQGGAWGEAFF.

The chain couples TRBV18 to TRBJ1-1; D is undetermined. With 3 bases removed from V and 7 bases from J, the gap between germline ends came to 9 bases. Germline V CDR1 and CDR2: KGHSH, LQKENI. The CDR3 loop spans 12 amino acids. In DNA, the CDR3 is TGTGCCAGCTCACCCACGACGGGTGAAGCTTTCTTT. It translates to CASSPTTGEAFF. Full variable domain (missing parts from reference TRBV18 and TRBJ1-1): NAGVMQNPRHLVRRRGQEARLRCSPMKGHSHVYWYRQLPEEGLKFMVYLQKENIIDESGMPKERFSAEFPKEGPSILRIQQVVRGDSAAYFCASSPTTGEAFFGQGTRLTVV.

The CDR3 reads CASSLDGTGASSYEQYV. CDR3 DNA sequence: TGTGCCAGCAGCTTAGACGGGACAGGAGCCTCCTCCTACGAGCAGTACGTC. V and J are TRBV7-8 and TRBJ2-7; 8 bases agree with TRBD1. V was clipped by 1 base and J by 0 bases; unmatched bases: 8. The CDR3 is 17 amino acids. Germline assignment: CDR1 SGHVS and CDR2 FQNEAQ.

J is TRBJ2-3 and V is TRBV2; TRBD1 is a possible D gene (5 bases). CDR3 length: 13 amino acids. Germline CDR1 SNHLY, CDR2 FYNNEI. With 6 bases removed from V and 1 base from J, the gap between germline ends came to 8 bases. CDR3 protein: CASSLGRTDTQYF. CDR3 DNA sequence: TGTGCCAGCAGCCTGGGGCGCACAGATACGCAGTATTTT.